These 2 T cell receptor beta chains originate from one sample sequenced in a study of post-analysis software for immune sequencing data. Study-level findings and limits: TRBV segments more frequent in patients than in controls numbered roughly 5 and included TRBV5-6, TRBV5-1 and TRBV20-1.

Their antigens are not known. The authors incorporated unique molecular identifiers into the TCR beta cDNA libraries. TCRdb passed the PCR reads through MiXCR, listing each CDR3 protein once. The profile covers roughly 650,000 distinct CDR3 sequences, with roughly three fifths appearing a single time and around 11% taken by the ten largest. Input material: blood. The receptors here all came from a girl aged 2 to 9 with multiple sclerosis.

The chain has TRBV6-6 and TRBJ2-7, with TRBD2 matching 9 bases. V lost 7 bases, J lost 3 bases, and 4 bases stayed unmatched. The CDR3 consists of 13 residues. Per the germline V gene, CDR1 is MNHNY and CDR2 is SVGAGI (reference sequence). Here the CDR3 DNA reads TGTGCCAGCATGGAGACTAGCGGCTACGAGCAGTACTTC. This translates into CASMETSGYEQYF.

The V call is TRBV15, the J call TRBJ1-1; D not certain. Germline loops: CDR1 LNHNV, CDR2 YYDKDF (reference sequence). The V gene lost 0 bases and the J gene lost 0 bases, with 5 bases spanning the gap. The CDR3 covers 14 residues. The CDR3 spells CATSRDRMNTEAFF. The CDR3 bases are TGTGCCACCAGCAGAGATAGAATGAACACTGAAGCTTTCTTT.